This TCR beta chain stems from a study of T-cell reconstitution after alpha-beta-depleted transplantation in children. Library preparation (for TCRbeta) was performed with unique molecular identifiers. TCRdb redid the calling of the PCR reads with MiXCR, one entry per CDR3 protein. The sample has some 200,000 distinct CDR3 sequences; 6.3% are singletons. In its sample, this clonotype was seen many times. V lost 3 bases to trimming and J lost 0 bases; unmatched junction nucleotides: 4. The CDR3 is made up of 15 amino acids. Germline CDR1 and CDR2: MDHEN and SYDVKM. The rearrangement links TRBV28 to TRBJ2-7; 8 bases are a match to TRBD2. The sequenced sample was PBMCs, obtained before TCRalphabeta/CD19-depleted stem cell transplant. The source of this sequence is a girl younger than two with combined immunodeficiency, due to receive a stem cell transplant. In DNA form, the CDR3 reads TGTGCCAGCAGTTTCCTTAGCGGGGTCTCCTACGAGCAGTACTTC. This gives the protein CASSFLSGVSYEQYF.